This T cell receptor (beta chain) was identified during a study of cytomegalovirus exposure and HLA in healthy donors. Study-wide background: The Caucasian-associated ancestry cluster contained about 80% of the 300 to 450 genotyped donors.

CDR1 and CDR2 (germline): SGHNT, YYREEE (reference sequence). The ends were cut back, 2 bases at V and 0 bases at J, with 10 bases in the middle. This CDR3 spans 15 amino acids. A few counts support this clone. The study ran its PCR with 60 Vbeta and 13 Jbeta primers. The table came from immunoSEQ multiplex PCR; TCRdb's copy has only in-frame clones and leaves some out. The table records approximately 24,000 clones, 55% to 75% of them present only once. The chain has TRBV5-4 and TRBJ2-3; D is unresolved. The sequence was obtained from a woman in her forties or fifties in good health and CMV-seronegative. The specimen sequenced was PBMCs. The CDR3 reads CASSLEWSSTDTQYF. CDR3 DNA sequence: TGTGCCAGCAGCTTAGAGTGGAGTAGCACAGATACGCAGTATTTT.